This T cell receptor (beta chain) was profiled in a study of memory CD4+ T cells and cytomegalovirus serostatus. Across the study: Of the healthy Belgian adults, several were CMV seropositive and 24 seronegative.

From germline, CDR1 is LNHDA and CDR2 SQIVND (reference sequence). The CDR3 length is 14 residues. V lost 3 bases and J 7 bases, leaving 13 bases between the germline ends. Produced via immunoSEQ multiplex PCR; TCRdb's table is partial and in-frame only. The profile shows about 39,000 clones, nearly 80% of them singletons. The sort gate was single viable CD3+CD4+CD8-CD45RO+ cells for memory CD4+ T cells. The sequence was collected from an adult in good health and CMV-seronegative. The specimen sequenced was memory CD4+ T cells from blood. The chain combines TRBV19 with TRBJ2-1; weak D call: TRBD1 (6 bases). The CDR3 here is CASSIRGRRNEQFF. Written as DNA, the CDR3 is TGTGCCAGTAGTATCAGGGGCCGGAGGAATGAGCAGTTCTTC. Together with reference TRBV19 and TRBJ2-1, the CDR3 gives the full variable domain: DGGITQSPKYLFRKEGQNVTLSCEQNLNHDAMYWYRQDPGQGLRLIYYSQIVNDFQKGDIAEGYSVSREKKESFPLTVTSAQKNPTAFYLCASSIRGRRNEQFFGPGTRLTVL.